These T cell receptor beta chains were read from a single sample in a study of spatial heterogeneity in lung cancer. One entry per CDR3 protein, called by TCRdb with MiXCR from the 5' RACE reads. Among 70,000 to 90,000 distinct CDR3 sequences listed, approximately 12% were seen once. The material sequenced was PBMCs, taken at surgery. All receptors derive from a male donor with early-stage non-small cell lung cancer. Each CDR3 is given with its conserved first and last residue. Each record gives: CDR3 protein, CDR3 DNA, D gene, V gene, clone size, J gene. D genes are given only for firm matches. Not every row has a clone size; where given, it reads once, few, many or a size class.

CASSPYRGGPEAFF	TGCGCCAGCAGCCCCTACAGGGGAGGGCCTGAAGCTTTCTTT	TRBD1	TRBV5-1	NA	TRBJ1-1
CASRLRQGINSPLHF	TGTGCCAGCAGGCTTAGACAGGGAATTAATTCACCCCTCCACTTT	TRBD1	TRBV12-3/TRBV12-4	few	TRBJ1-6
CASSRWGSDTQYF	TGTGCCAGCAGCCGGTGGGGGAGTGATACGCAGTATTTT	NA	TRBV7-9	few	TRBJ2-3
CASTPGANPYTQYF	TGTGCCAGCACCCCCGGGGCAAACCCTTATACGCAGTATTTT	NA	TRBV7-8	many	TRBJ2-3
CASSLSAGRTDTQYF	TGTGCCAGCAGCTTATCGGCAGGGAGGACAGATACGCAGTATTTT	NA	TRBV11-2	many	TRBJ2-3
CASSPTSGRGNEQFF	TGTGCCAGCAGCCCCACTAGCGGGAGGGGAAATGAGCAGTTCTTC	TRBD2	TRBV7-2	few	TRBJ2-1
CASSYSEAGITEAFF	TGTGCCAGCAGTTACTCGGAAGCTGGGATCACTGAAGCTTTCTTT	NA	TRBV6-2/TRBV6-3	NA	TRBJ1-1
CASSHTTRVDEQYF	TGCGCCAGCAGTCACACGACGCGGGTCGACGAGCAGTACTTC	NA	TRBV23-1	few	TRBJ2-7
CASSLELLSQADTQYF	TGTGCCAGCAGCTTGGAACTCCTTTCGCAGGCAGATACGCAGTATTTT	NA	TRBV5-6	few	TRBJ2-3
CASSESGPTDTQYF	TGCGCCAGCAGTGAAAGCGGCCCCACAGATACGCAGTATTTT	NA	TRBV10-1	NA	TRBJ2-3
CSVELYMNTEAFF	TGCAGCGTTGAGCTTTACATGAACACTGAAGCTTTCTTT	NA	TRBV29-1	few	TRBJ1-1
CASTSGGGRGHEKLFF	TGCGCCAGCACCTCCGGCGGGGGGCGAGGACATGAAAAACTGTTTTTT	NA	TRBV5-1	few	TRBJ1-4
CASSHRDPNQPQHF	TGTGCCAGCAGTCACAGGGATCCCAATCAGCCCCAGCATTTT	NA	TRBV28	NA	TRBJ1-5
CASSLFGSSYEQYF	TGTGCCAGCAGTTTATTCGGGAGCTCCTACGAGCAGTACTTC	NA	TRBV7-9	many	TRBJ2-7
CASSQQVLEGAPYEQYF	TGCGCCAGCAGCCAACAGGTCTTGGAGGGCGCGCCCTACGAGCAGTACTTC	NA	TRBV4-3	NA	TRBJ2-7
CASSPRETVGAFF	TGTGCCAGCAGTCCCCGCGAAACAGTCGGAGCTTTCTTT	NA	TRBV6-2/TRBV6-3	NA	TRBJ1-1
CASSHEDGYDYTF	TGTGCCAGCAGCCACGAAGACGGTTATGACTACACCTTC	NA	TRBV4-2	few	TRBJ1-2
CASSSNRGTNEKLFF	TGCGCCAGCAGCTCGAACAGGGGAACTAATGAAAAACTGTTTTTT	TRBD1	TRBV5-1	many	TRBJ1-4
CSVEGGAGTEAFF	TGCAGCGTTGAAGGGGGCGCCGGAACTGAAGCTTTCTTT	NA	TRBV29-1	many	TRBJ1-1
CASSPVIGHLQETQYF	TGCGCCAGCAGTCCGGTCATCGGACATCTCCAAGAGACCCAGTACTTC	NA	TRBV23-1	NA	TRBJ2-5
CSVEGQGAKGYTF	TGCAGCGTTGAGGGACAGGGGGCGAAGGGCTACACCTTC	TRBD1	TRBV29-1	many	TRBJ1-2
CASSSSGLAGGSTVF	TGTGCCAGCAGCTCAAGCGGACTAGCGGGAGGGTCTACGGTCTTC	TRBD2	TRBV7-2	NA	TRBJ2-1
CASNPAGTGELFF	TGTGCCAGCAACCCGGCCGGTACGGGGGAGCTGTTTTTT	NA	TRBV12-3/TRBV12-4	many	TRBJ2-2
CSIGLSDTDTQYF	TGCAGCATTGGGCTTTCAGACACAGATACGCAGTATTTT	NA	TRBV29-1	many	TRBJ2-3
CASSIDGYEQYF	TGTGCCAGCAGCATCGACGGGTACGAGCAGTACTTC	NA	TRBV6-6	many	TRBJ2-7
CASSLEAGGRHEQYF	TGCGCCAGCAGCTTGGAAGCGGGAGGGCGCCACGAGCAGTACTTC	TRBD2	TRBV5-1	NA	TRBJ2-7
CASSWDRATKGNQPQHF	TGTGCCAGCAGTTGGGACAGGGCCACCAAGGGTAATCAGCCCCAGCATTTT	TRBD1	TRBV12-3/TRBV12-4	NA	TRBJ1-5
CASSLARGVGYEQYF	TGCGCCAGCAGCTTGGCTAGAGGGGTTGGGTACGAGCAGTACTTC	NA	TRBV5-1	few	TRBJ2-7
CASSDRGRNYGYTF	TGTGCCAGCAGCGACAGGGGAAGAAACTATGGCTACACCTTC	TRBD1	TRBV6-2/TRBV6-3	NA	TRBJ1-2
CASSLAQVAEAFF	TGTGCCAGCAGCTTAGCGCAGGTAGCTGAAGCTTTCTTT	NA	TRBV7-2	many	TRBJ1-1
CASSPDMGEGGYTF	TGTGCCAGCTCACCTGACATGGGGGAAGGTGGCTACACCTTC	NA	TRBV18	few	TRBJ1-2
CASSLEGFRNTEAFF	TGTGCCAGCAGCTTAGAGGGTTTCCGAAACACTGAAGCTTTCTTT	NA	TRBV7-9	few	TRBJ1-1
CASSSGSIPEQFF	TGCGCCAGCAGTAGCGGGAGTATTCCCGAGCAGTTCTTC	TRBD2	TRBV10-2	many	TRBJ2-1
CASRPTGGLGTEAFF	TGTGCCAGCAGGCCGACAGGGGGCTTGGGCACTGAAGCTTTCTTT	TRBD1	TRBV6-5	NA	TRBJ1-1